The 5 T cell receptor beta chains below come from one sample, sequenced in a study of blood T cell repertoires in COVID-19. The method was immunoSEQ multiplex PCR; TCRdb's version includes in-frame clones alone and lacks a portion of them. Of under 300,000 clones in the sample, roughly 87% were seen once. Material for sequencing was peripheral blood. Every receptor here comes from a woman aged 40 to 55 who had recovered from COVID-19.

V usage is TRBV19 and J usage is TRBJ2-1; D is ambiguous. Between the trimmed V and J ends, which lost 4 bases and 6 bases, there was a span of 10 bases. Germline values: CDR1 LNHDA, CDR2 SQIVND (reference sequence). The CDR3 is 13 amino acids. The CDR3 loop is CASSTPIVNEQFF. Written as DNA, the CDR3 is TGTGCCAGTAGTACTCCAATAGTCAATGAGCAGTTCTTC.

This clone was counted only a few times. The J gene is TRBJ1-3, the V gene TRBV15, with 12 bases matching TRBD1. Germline trimming cut 3 bases from V and 3 bases from J; bases unmatched to any gene: 6. This CDR3 region has 17 residues. CDR1 is LNHNV, CDR2 YYDKDF, per germline (reference sequence). CDR3 in DNA: TGTGCCACCAGCAGCGCCGGGACAGGGGGCTTTGGAAACACCATATATTTT. Its translation: CATSSAGTGGFGNTIYF.

Here the CDR3 DNA reads TGTGCCAGCAGCCCTGACAGGATCGGGACTGAAGCTTTCTTT. Protein sequence: CASSPDRIGTEAFF. The rearrangement joins TRBV11-1 to TRBJ1-1; possible D gene TRBD1, 6 bases. In germline, CDR1 is SGHAT, CDR2 FQDESV (reference sequence). The CDR3 has 14 residues. V lost 5 bases, J lost 5 bases, and 15 bases lay in between.

The gene calls are TRBV11-2 and TRBJ2-1; possibly TRBD1 for D (7 bases). Germline V gene sequence: CDR1 SGHAT, CDR2 FQNNGV. This CDR3 spans 14 amino acids. V shed 7 bases and J shed 4 bases, with 14 bases lying between them. The CDR3 region is CASNQGGLYNEQFF. The CDR3 region has the DNA TGTGCCAGCAACCAGGGGGGACTGTACAATGAGCAGTTCTTC.

V gene TRBV7-9 combines with J gene TRBJ1-2; TRBD1 matches 7 bases. Germline V gene lookup returns CDR1 SEHNR and CDR2 FQNEAQ (reference sequence). The CDR3 loop spans 13 amino acids. Trimming removed 5 bases from V and 4 bases from J; junction bases left unmatched: 4. The CDR3 is CASSQGEVYGYTF. DNA for the CDR3: TGTGCCAGCAGCCAGGGGGAGGTCTATGGCTACACCTTC.